This T cell receptor (beta chain) was documented in a study of molecular identifiers for immune sequencing clone quantification. Study results and limitations: A shared barcode on identical TCR molecules could lead to underestimated sizes for highly expanded clones.

Previously published methods and listed TCR primers were used for the bulk TCR libraries. TCRdb re-derived calls from the PCR reads in MiXCR, one entry per CDR3 protein. The table shows about 630,000 distinct CDR3 sequences, with 25% occurring only once. This CDR3 is built from 13 residues. Germline CDR1 is DFQATT and CDR2 is SNEGSKA (reference sequence). V was cut by 4 bases and J by 2 bases, with 12 bases left in between. Using 10%, 30% or 50% RNA, naive CD8 libraries were derived from around 20,000 to 1,000,000 sorted cells. Naive CD8 T cells were picked out by sorting for CD8+CD4-CCR7+CD45RA+. There are many counts of this clonotype. Its cognate antigen is unknown.

Sequencing input: naive CD8+ T cells from blood, with Jurkat cell RNA spiked in. Subset noted: FACS-sorted CD8+CD4-CCR7+CD45RA+ naive T cells. The sequence was obtained from a human donor in good health. Some libraries in this study had Jurkat cell RNA spiked in. The J gene is TRBJ2-7, the V gene TRBV20-1; D unresolved. The CDR3 spells CSAKEVSPYEQYF. The CDR3 coding sequence is TGCAGTGCTAAGGAAGTTTCCCCCTACGAGCAGTACTTC.